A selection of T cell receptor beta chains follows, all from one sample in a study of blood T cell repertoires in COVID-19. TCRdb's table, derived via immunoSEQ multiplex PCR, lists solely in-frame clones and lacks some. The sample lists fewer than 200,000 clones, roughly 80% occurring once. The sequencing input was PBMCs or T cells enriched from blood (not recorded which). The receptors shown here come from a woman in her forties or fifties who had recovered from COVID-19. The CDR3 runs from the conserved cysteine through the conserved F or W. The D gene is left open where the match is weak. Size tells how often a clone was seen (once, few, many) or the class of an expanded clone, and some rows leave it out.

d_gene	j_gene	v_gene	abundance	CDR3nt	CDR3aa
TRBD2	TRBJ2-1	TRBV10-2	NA	TGCGCCAGCAGCCGAGGACTAGCGGGAGTCAATGAGCAGTTCTTC	CASSRGLAGVNEQFF
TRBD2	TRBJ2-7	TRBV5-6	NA	TGTGCCAGCGTCCCGGGAGGGGTGGGCGAGCAGTACTTC	CASVPGGVGEQYF
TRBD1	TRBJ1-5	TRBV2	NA	TGTGCCAGCACCTGGGACAGTCGTCAGCCCCAGCATTTT	CASTWDSRQPQHF
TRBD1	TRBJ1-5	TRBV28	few	TGTGCCAGCAGTTACAGGGGATGGAGCAATCAGCCCCAGCATTTT	CASSYRGWSNQPQHF
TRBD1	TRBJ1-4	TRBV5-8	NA	TGTGCCAGCAGCTTGGGATACGGGACAGCAACTAATGAAAAACTGTTTTTT	CASSLGYGTATNEKLFF
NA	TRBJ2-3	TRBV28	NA	TGTGCCAGCAGCCGAGCACAGGGGGGAGGGACAGATACGCAGTATTTT	CASSRAQGGGTDTQYF
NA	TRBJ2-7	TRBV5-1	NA	TGCGCCAGCAGCTTGGCTGGGCCGTCGGTGGACGAGCAGTACTTC	CASSLAGPSVDEQYF
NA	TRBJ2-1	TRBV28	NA	TGTGCCAGCAATCGATGGGCTACCGACAATGAGCAGTTCTTC	CASNRWATDNEQFF
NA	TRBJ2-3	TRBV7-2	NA	TGTGCCAGCAGTCAGACGGGCGGGAAAGCAGATACGCAGTATTTT	CASSQTGGKADTQYF
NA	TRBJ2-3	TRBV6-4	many	TGTGCCAGCAGTGACGCAGCGGCTAGCACAGATACGCAGTATTTT	CASSDAAASTDTQYF
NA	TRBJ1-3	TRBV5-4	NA	TGTGCCAGCAGCTTGGGCGGGGTCTCCGGAAACACCATATATTTT	CASSLGGVSGNTIYF
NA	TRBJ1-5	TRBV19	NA	TGTGCCAGTAGTCCCGGGAGGTCCCACCAGCCCCAGCATTTT	CASSPGRSHQPQHF
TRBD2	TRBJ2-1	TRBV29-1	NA	TGCAGCGTTCGTCCGGGACTAGGTAATGAGCAGTTCTTC	CSVRPGLGNEQFF
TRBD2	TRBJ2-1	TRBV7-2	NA	TGTGCCAGCAGCTTAACTAGCGGGAGTCAAAATGAGCAGTTCTTC	CASSLTSGSQNEQFF
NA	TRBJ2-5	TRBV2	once	TGTGCCAGCAGGAGGGGGGGACAAGAGACCCAGTACTTC	CASRRGGQETQYF
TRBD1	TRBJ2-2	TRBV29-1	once	TGCAGCACCTATCAGGGGGCCGGCAGGACCGGGGAGCTGTTTTTT	CSTYQGAGRTGELFF
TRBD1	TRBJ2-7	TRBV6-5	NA	TGTGCCAGCAGTTATTCGACAGGGGCTTCCTACGAGCAGTACTTC	CASSYSTGASYEQYF
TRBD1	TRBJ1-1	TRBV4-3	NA	TGCGCCAGCAGCCGAGAACCCCCGGGACAGGGGGCCACTGAAGCTTTCTTT	CASSREPPGQGATEAFF
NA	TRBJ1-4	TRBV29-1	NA	TGCAGCGTTGGCGGGCAGATTAATGAAAAACTGTTTTTT	CSVGGQINEKLFF
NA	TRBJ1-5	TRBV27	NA	TGTGCCAGCAGTTCGGGGTACAATCAGCCCCAGCATTTT	CASSSGYNQPQHF